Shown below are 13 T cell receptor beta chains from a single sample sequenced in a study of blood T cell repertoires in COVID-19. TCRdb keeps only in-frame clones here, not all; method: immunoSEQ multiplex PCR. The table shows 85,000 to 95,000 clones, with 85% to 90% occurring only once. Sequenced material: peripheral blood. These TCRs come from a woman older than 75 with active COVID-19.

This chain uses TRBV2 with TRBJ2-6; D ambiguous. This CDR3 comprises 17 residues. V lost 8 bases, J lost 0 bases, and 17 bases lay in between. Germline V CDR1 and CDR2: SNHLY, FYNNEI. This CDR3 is CASGFGTVYSGANVLTF. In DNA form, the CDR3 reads TGTGCCAGCGGTTTCGGAACAGTCTACTCTGGGGCCAACGTCCTGACTTTC.

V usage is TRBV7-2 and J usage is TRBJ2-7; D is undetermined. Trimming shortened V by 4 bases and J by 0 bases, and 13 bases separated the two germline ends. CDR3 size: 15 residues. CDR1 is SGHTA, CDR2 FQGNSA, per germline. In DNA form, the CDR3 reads TGTGCCAGCAGCTCCGGTCCTATTAGCTCCTACGAGCAGTACTTC. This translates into CASSSGPISSYEQYF.

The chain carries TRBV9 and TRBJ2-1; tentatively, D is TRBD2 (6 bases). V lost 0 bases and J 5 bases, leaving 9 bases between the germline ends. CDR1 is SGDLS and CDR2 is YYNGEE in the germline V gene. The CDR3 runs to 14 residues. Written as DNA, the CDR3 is TGTGCCAGCAGCGTAGGCGGGACCGACAATGAGCAGTTCTTC. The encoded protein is CASSVGGTDNEQFF.

CDR3 DNA sequence: TGTGCCATCACTCCCGGGACATCCACCAACTTTAACTATGGCTACACCTTC. It translates to CAITPGTSTNFNYGYTF. V and J are TRBV10-3 and TRBJ1-2; D may be TRBD1 (6 bases). This CDR3 contains 17 residues. V was shortened by 7 bases and J by 1 base, with 22 bases between the two germline ends. The germline V gene encodes CDR1 ENHRY and CDR2 SYGVKD.

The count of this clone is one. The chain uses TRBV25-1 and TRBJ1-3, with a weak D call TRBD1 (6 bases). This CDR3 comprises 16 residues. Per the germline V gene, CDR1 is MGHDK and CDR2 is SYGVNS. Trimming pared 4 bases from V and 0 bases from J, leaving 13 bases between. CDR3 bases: TGTGCCAGCAGTGGAGGGGGTTACTTCTCTGGAAACACCATATATTTT. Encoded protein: CASSGGGYFSGNTIYF.

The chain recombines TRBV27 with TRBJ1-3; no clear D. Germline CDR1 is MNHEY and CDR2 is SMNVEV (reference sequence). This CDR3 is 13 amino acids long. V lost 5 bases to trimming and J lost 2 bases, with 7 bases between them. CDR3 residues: CASSAVPGNTIYF. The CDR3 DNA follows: TGTGCCAGCAGTGCAGTTCCTGGAAACACCATATATTTT.

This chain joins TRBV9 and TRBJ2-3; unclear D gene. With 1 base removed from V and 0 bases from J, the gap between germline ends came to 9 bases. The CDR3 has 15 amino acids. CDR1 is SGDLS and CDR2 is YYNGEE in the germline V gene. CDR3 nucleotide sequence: TGTGCCAGCAGCGTACTAAGCGCGAGCACAGATACGCAGTATTTT. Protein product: CASSVLSASTDTQYF.

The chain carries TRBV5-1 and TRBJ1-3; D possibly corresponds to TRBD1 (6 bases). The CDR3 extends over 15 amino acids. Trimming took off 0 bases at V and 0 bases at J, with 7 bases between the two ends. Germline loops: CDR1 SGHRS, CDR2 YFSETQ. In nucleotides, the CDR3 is TGCGCCAGCAGCTTGGGGACAGACTCTGGAAACACCATATATTTT. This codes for CASSLGTDSGNTIYF.

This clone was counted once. The DNA of the CDR3 is TGTGCCAGCAGCCCAAGTACAGGGTTTGAAAAACTGTTTTTT. Translated: CASSPSTGFEKLFF. V usage is TRBV9 and J usage is TRBJ1-4; maybe TRBD1 (6 bases). The germline CDR1 and CDR2 sequences are SGDLS and YYNGEE. This CDR3 region has 14 residues. V was pared by 4 bases and J by 7 bases, with 14 bases between.

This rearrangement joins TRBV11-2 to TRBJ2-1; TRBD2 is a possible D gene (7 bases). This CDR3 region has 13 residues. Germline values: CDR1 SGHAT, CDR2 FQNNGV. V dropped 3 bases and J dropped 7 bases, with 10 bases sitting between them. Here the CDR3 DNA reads TGTGCCAGCAGCTTGGGGGGGCTGAATGAGCAGTTCTTC. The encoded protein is CASSLGGLNEQFF.

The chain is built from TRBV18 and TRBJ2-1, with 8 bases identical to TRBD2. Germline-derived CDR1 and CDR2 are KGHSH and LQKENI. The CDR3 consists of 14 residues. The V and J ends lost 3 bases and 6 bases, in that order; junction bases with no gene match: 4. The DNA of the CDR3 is TGTGCCAGCTCACCGGGACTAGATCCCAATGAGCAGTTCTTC. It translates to CASSPGLDPNEQFF.

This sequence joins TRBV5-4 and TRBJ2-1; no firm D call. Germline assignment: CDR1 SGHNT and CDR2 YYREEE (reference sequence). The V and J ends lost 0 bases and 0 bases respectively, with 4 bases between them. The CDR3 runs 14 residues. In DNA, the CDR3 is TGTGCCAGCAGCTTGGTAGACTCCTACAATGAGCAGTTCTTC. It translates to CASSLVDSYNEQFF.

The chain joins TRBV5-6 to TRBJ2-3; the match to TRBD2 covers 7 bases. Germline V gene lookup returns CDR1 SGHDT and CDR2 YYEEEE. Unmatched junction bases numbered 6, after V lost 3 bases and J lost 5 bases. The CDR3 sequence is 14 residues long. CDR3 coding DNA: TGTGCCAGCAGCTACGGGAGGATGGGAGATACGCAGTATTTT. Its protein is CASSYGRMGDTQYF.